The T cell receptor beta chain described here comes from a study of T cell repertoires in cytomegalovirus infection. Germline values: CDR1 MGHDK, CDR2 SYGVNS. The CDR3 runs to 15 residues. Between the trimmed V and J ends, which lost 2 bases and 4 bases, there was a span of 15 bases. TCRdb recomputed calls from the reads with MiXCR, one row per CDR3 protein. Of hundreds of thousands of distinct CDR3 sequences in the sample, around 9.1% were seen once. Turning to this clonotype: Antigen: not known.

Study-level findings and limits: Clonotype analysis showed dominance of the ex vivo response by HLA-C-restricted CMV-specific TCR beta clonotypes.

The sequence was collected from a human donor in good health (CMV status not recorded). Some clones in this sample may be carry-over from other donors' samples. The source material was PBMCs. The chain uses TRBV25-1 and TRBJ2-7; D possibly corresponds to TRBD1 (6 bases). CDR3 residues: CASSEDRTAPYEQYF. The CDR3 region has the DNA TGTGCCAGCAGTGAAGATCGGACAGCGCCATACGAGCAGTACTTC.